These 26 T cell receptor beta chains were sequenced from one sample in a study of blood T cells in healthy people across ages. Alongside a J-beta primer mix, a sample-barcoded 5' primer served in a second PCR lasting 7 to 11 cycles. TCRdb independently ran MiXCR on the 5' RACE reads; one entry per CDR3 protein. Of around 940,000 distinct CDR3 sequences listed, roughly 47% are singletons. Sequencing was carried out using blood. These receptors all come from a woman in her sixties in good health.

The DNA of the CDR3 is TGCGCCAGCAGCCAAGCGGGACTACCCTCCTACGAGCAGTACTTC. Translating gives CASSQAGLPSYEQYF. V gene TRBV4-1 combines with J gene TRBJ2-7, with 7 bases matching TRBD2. The length of the CDR3 is 15 residues. Germline V gene sequence: CDR1 MGHRA, CDR2 YSYEKL. V was clipped by 1 base and J by 0 bases; unmatched bases: 3.

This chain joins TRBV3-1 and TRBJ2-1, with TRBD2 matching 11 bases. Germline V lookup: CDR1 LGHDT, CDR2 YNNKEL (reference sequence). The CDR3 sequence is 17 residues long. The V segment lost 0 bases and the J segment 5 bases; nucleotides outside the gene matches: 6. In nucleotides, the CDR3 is TGTGCCAGCAGCCAAGACTTCGGGACTAGCGGCAACAATGAGCAGTTCTTC. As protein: CASSQDFGTSGNNEQFF.

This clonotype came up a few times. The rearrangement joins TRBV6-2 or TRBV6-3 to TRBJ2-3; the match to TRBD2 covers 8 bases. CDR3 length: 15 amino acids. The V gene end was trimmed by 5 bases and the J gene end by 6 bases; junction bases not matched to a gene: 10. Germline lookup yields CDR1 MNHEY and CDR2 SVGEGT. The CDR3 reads CASSPPPRGRDTQYF. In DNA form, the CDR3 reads TGTGCCAGCAGTCCACCTCCCCGCGGGAGGGATACGCAGTATTTT.

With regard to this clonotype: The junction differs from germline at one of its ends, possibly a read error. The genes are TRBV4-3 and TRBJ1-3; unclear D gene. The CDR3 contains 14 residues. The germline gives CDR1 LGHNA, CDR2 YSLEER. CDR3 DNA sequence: TGCGCCTGCAGCCAAGATACCAGTCGAAACACCATATATTTT. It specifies CACSQDTSRNTIYF.

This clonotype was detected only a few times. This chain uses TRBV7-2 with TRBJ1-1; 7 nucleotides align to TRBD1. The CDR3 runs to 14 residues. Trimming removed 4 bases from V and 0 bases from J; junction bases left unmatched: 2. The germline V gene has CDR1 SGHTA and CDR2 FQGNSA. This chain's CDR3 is CASSWDRMNTEAFF. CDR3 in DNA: TGTGCCAGCAGCTGGGACAGAATGAACACTGAAGCTTTCTTT.

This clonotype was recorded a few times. CDR3 sequence: CASSSLSWDGEQFF. Here the CDR3 DNA reads TGTGCCAGCAGCTCCCTATCTTGGGACGGGGAGCAGTTCTTC. The chain is built from TRBV12-3 or TRBV12-4 and TRBJ2-1; the D gene could be TRBD1 or TRBD2 (5 bases each). The CDR3 has 14 residues. V was shortened by 6 bases and J by 10 bases, with 19 bases between the two germline ends.

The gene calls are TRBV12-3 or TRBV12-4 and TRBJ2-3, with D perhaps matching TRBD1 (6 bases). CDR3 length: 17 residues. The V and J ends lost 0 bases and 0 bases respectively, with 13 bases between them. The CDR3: CASSLARRQGSTDTQYF. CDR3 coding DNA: TGTGCCAGCAGTTTAGCGCGGCGCCAGGGGAGCACAGATACGCAGTATTTT.

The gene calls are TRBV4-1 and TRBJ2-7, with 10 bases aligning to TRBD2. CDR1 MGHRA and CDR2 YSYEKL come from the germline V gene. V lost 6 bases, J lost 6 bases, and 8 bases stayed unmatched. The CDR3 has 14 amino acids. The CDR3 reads CASRPIAGGGEQYF. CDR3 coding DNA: TGCGCCAGCAGGCCAATAGCGGGAGGAGGCGAGCAGTACTTC.

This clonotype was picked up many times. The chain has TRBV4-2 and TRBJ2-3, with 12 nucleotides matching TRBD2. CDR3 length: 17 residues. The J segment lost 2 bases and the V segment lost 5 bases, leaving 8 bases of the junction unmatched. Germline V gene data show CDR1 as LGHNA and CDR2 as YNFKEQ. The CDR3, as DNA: TGTGCCAGCAGCTCCCTGACTAGCGGGAGATCCACAGATACGCAGTATTTT. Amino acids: CASSSLTSGRSTDTQYF.

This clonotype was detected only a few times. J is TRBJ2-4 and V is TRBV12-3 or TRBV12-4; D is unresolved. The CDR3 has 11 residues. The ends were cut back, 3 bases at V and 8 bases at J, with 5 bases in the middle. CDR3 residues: CASSFDYIQYF. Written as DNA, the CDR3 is TGTGCCAGCAGTTTTGATTACATTCAGTACTTC.

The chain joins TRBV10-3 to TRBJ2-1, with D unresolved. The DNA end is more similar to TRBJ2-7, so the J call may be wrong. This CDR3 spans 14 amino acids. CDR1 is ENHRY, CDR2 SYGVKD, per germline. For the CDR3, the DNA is TGTGCCATCAGTGTAGGCGCCTCCTTCGATGAGCAGTACTTC. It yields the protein CAISVGASFDEQYF.

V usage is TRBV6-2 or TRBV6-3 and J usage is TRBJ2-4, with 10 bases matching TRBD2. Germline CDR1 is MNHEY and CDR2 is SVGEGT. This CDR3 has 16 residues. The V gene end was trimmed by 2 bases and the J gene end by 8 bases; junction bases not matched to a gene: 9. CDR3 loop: CASSYSGRGAGDIQYF. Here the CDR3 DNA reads TGTGCCAGCAGTTACAGCGGGAGGGGAGCCGGGGACATTCAGTACTTC.

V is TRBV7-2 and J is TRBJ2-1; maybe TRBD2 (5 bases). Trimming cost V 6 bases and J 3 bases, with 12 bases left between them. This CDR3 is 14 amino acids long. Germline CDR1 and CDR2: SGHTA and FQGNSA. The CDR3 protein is CASSDRTVYNEQFF. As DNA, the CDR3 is TGTGCCAGCAGTGACCGGACTGTCTACAATGAGCAGTTCTTC.

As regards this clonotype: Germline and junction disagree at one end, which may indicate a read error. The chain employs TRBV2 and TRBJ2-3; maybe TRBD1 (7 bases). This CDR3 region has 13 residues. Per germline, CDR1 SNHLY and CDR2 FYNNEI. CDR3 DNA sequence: TGTGCCAGCCGGAGGGGGCCTTCAGACACGCAGTATTTT. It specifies CASRRGPSDTQYF.

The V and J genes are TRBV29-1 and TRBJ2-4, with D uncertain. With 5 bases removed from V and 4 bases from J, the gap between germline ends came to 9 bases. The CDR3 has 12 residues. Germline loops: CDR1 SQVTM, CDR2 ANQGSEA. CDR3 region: CSVRDRKNIQYF. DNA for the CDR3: TGCAGCGTTCGAGATAGAAAAAACATTCAGTACTTC.

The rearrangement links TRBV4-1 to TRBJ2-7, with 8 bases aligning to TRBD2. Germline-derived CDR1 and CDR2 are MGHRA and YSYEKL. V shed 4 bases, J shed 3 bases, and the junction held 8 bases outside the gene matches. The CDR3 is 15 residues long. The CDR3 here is CASSLRRAGVYEQYF. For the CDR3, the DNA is TGCGCCAGCAGCCTCAGACGAGCGGGAGTCTACGAGCAGTACTTC.

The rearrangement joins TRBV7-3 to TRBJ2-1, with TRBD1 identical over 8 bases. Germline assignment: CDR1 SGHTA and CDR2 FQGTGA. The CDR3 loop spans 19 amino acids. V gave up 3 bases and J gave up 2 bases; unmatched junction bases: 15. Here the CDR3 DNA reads TGTGCCAGCAGCTTCCGGCCGGACATCCAGGGGGCAACCTACAATGAGCAGTTCTTC. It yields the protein CASSFRPDIQGATYNEQFF.

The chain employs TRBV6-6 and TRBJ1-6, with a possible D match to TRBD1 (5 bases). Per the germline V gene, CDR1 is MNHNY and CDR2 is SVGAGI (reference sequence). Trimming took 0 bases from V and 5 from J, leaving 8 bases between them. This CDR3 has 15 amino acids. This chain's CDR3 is CASSYSGADNSPLHF. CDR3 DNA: TGTGCCAGCAGTTACTCAGGGGCCGATAATTCACCCCTCCACTTT.

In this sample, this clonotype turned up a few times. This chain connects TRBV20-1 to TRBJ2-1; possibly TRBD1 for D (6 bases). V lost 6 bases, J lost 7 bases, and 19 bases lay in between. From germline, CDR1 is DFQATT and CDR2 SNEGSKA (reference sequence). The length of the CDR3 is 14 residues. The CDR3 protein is CSAGLGGRWNEQFF. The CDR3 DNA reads TGCAGTGCGGGCCTAGGGGGTCGGTGGAATGAGCAGTTCTTC.

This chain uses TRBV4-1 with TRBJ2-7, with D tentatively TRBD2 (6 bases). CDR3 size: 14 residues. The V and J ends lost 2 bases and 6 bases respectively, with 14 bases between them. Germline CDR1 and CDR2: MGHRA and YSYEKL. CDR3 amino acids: CASSQRESTSEQYF. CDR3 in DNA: TGCGCCAGCAGCCAACGGGAGTCGACCTCCGAGCAGTACTTC.

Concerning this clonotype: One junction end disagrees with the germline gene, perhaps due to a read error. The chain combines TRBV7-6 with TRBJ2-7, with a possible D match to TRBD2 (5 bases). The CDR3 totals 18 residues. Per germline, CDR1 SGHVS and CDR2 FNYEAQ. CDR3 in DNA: TGTACCAGCAGCTATGACCTCAAAGGGAGTGGTAGCCCGAACGAGCAGTACTTC. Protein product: CTSSYDLKGSGSPNEQYF.

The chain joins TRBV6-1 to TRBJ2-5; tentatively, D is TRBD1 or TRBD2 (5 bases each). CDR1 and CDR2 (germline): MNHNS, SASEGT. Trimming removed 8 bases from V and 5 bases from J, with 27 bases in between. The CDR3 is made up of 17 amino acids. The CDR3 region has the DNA TGTGCCAGCTTTAGACGTGGACGGGGCCGGGGATTGGAGACCCAGTACTTC. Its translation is CASFRRGRGRGLETQYF.

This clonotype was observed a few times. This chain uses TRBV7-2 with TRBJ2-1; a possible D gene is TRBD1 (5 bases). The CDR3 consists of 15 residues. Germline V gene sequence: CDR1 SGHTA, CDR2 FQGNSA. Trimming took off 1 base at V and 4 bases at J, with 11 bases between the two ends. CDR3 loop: CASSLEGVGYNEQFF. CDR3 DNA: TGTGCCAGCAGCTTAGAAGGGGTGGGGTACAATGAGCAGTTCTTC.

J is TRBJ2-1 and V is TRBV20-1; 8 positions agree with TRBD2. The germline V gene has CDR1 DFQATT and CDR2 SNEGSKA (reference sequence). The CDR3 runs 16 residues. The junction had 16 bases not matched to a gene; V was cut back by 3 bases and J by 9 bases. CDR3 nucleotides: TGCAGTGCTAGTGCCCTGGCGGGAGGAATTAGCAGTGAGCAGTTCTTC. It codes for CSASALAGGISSEQFF.

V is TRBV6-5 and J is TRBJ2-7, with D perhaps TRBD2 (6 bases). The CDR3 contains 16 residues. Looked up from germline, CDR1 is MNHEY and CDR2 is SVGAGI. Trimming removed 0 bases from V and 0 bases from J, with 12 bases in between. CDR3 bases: TGTGCCAGCAGTTACTCGGAGGGGCCTACCTCCTACGAGCAGTACTTC. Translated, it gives CASSYSEGPTSYEQYF.

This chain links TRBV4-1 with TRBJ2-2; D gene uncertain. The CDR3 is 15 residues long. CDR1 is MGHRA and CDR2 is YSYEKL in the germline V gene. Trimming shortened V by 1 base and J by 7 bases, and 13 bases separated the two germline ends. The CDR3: CASSQGPSGGGELFF. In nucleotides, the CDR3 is TGCGCCAGCAGCCAAGGACCCTCAGGTGGCGGGGAGCTGTTTTTT.